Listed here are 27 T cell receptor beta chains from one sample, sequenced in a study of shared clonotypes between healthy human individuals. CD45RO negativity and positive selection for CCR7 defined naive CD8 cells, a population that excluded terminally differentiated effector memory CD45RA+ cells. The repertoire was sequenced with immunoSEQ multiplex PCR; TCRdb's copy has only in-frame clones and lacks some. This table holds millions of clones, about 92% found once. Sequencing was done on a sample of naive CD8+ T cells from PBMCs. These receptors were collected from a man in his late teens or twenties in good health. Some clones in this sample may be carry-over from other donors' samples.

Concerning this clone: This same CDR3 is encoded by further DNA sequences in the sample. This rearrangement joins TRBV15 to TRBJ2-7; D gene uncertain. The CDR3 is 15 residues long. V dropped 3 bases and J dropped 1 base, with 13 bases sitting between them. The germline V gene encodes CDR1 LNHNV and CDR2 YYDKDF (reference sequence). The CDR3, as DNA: TGTGCCACCAGCAGGTCCAGTGGCCCGTCCTACGAGCAGTACTTC. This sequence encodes CATSRSSGPSYEQYF.

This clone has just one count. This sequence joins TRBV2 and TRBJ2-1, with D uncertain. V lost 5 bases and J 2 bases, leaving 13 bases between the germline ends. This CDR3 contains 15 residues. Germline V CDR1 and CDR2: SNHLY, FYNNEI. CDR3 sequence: CASSHPRVAYNEQFF. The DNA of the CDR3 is TGTGCCAGCAGTCACCCCCGCGTTGCCTACAATGAGCAGTTCTTC.

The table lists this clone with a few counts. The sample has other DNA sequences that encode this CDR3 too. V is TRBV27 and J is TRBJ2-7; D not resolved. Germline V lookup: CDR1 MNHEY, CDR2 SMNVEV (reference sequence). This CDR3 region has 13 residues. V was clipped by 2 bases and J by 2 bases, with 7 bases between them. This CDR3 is CASSLGRTYEQYF. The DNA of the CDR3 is TGTGCCAGCAGTTTAGGACGGACCTACGAGCAGTACTTC.

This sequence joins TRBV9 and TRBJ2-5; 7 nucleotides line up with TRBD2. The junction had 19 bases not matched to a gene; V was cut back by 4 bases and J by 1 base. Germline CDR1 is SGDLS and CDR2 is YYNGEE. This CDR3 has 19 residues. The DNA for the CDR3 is TGTGCCAGCAGCCCGAGATTTGGGACTAAAAATGGGGGCCAAGAGACCCAGTACTTC. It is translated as CASSPRFGTKNGGQETQYF. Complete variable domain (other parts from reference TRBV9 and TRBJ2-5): DSGVTQTPKHLITATGQRVTLRCSPRSGDLSVYWYQQSLDQGLQFLIQYYNGEERAKGNILERFSAQQFPDLHSELNLSSLELGDSALYFCASSPRFGTKNGGQETQYFGPGTRLLVL.

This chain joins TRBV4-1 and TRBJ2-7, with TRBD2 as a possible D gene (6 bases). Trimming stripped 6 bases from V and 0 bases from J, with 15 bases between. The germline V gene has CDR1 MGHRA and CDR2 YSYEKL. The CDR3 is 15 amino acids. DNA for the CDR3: TGCGCCAGCAGAAAAGCCGGGGGAAACTCCTACGAGCAGTACTTC. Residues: CASRKAGGNSYEQYF.

In nucleotides, the CDR3 is TGCGCCAGCAGCCATTCACCTGGGACAGGGGCCAATCAGCCCCAGCATTTT. As protein: CASSHSPGTGANQPQHF. The V gene is TRBV4-1, the J gene TRBJ1-5; 10 bases agree with TRBD1. The CDR3 has 17 residues. In germline, CDR1 is MGHRA, CDR2 YSYEKL. The trim removed 3 bases at V and 3 bases at J, leaving 8 bases unmatched.

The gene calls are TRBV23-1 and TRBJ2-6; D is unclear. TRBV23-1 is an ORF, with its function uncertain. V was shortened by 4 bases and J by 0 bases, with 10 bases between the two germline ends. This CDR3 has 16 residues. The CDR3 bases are TGCGCCAGCAGTCGACGGAGAAACTCTGGGGCCAACGTCCTGACTTTC. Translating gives CASSRRRNSGANVLTF.

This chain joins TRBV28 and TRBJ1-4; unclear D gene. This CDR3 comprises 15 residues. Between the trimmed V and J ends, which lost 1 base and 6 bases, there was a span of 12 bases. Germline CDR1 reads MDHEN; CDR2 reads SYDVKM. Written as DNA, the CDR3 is TGTGCCAGCAGTTTATCGGTCAGCCCTGATGAAAAACTGTTTTTT. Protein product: CASSLSVSPDEKLFF.

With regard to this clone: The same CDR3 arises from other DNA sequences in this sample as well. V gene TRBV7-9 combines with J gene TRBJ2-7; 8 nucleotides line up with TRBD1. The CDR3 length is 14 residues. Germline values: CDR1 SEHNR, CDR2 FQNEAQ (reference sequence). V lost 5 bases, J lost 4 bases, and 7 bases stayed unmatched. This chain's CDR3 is CASSPRDRIYEQYF. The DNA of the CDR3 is TGTGCCAGCAGCCCCCGGGACAGGATATACGAGCAGTACTTC.

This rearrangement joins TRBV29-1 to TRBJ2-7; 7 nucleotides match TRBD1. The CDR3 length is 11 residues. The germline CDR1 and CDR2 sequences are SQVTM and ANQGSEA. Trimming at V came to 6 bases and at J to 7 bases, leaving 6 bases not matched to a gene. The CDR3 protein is CSVATGNEQYF. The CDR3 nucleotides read TGCAGCGTGGCGACAGGGAATGAGCAGTACTTC.

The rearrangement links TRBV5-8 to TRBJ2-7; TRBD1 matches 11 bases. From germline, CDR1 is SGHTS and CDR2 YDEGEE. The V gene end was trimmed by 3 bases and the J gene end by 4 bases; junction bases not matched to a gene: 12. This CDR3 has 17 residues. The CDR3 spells CASSSPGLGQGAYEQYF. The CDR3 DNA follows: TGTGCCAGCAGCTCCCCTGGCCTCGGACAGGGGGCTTACGAGCAGTACTTC.

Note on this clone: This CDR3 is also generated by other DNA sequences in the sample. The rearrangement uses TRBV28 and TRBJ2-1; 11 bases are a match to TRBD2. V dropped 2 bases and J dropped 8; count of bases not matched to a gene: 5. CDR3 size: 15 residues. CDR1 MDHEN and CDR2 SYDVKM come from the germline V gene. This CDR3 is CASSLGLAGGYEQFF. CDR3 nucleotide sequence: TGTGCCAGCAGTTTAGGTCTAGCGGGAGGTTATGAGCAGTTCTTC.

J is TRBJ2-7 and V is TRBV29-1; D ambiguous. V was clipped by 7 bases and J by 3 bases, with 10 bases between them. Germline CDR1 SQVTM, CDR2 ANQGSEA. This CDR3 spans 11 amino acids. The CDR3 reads CSAFSDYEQYF. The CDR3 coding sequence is TGCAGCGCCTTTTCGGACTACGAGCAGTACTTC.

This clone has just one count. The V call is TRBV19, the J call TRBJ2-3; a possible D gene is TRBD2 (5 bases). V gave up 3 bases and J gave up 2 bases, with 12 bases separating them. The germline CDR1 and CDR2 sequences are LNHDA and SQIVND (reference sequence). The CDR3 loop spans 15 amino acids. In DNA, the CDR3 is TGTGCCAGTAGTATTCCCCGGGGAAACACAGATACGCAGTATTTT. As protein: CASSIPRGNTDTQYF. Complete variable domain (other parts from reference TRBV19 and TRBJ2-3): DGGITQSPKYLFRKEGQNVTLSCEQNLNHDAMYWYRQDPGQGLRLIYYSQIVNDFQKGDIAEGYSVSREKKESFPLTVTSAQKNPTAFYLCASSIPRGNTDTQYFGPGTRLTVL.

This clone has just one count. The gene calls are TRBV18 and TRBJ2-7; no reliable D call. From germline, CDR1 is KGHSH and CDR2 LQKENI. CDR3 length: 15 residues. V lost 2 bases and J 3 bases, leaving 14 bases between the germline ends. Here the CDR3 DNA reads TGTGCCAGCTCACCAACCGCCGGGCCAGGCTACGAGCAGTACTTC. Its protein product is CASSPTAGPGYEQYF. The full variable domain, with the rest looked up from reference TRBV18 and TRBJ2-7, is NAGVMQNPRHLVRRRGQEARLRCSPMKGHSHVYWYRQLPEEGLKFMVYLQKENIIDESGMPKERFSAEFPKEGPSILRIQQVVRGDSAAYFCASSPTAGPGYEQYFGPGTRLTVT.

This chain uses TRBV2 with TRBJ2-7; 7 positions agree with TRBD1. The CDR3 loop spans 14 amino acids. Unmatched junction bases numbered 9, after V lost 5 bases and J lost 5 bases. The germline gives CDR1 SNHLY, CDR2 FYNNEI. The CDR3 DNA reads TGTGCCAGCAGTTCTTACCCGAGGGGGCACGAGCAGTACTTC. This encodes CASSSYPRGHEQYF.

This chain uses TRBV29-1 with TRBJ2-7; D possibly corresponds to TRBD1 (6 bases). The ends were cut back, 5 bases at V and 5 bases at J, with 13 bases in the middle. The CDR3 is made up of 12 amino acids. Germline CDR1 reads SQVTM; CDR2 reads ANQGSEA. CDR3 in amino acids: CSVRSGAHEQYF. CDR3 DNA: TGCAGCGTTCGGTCAGGGGCCCACGAGCAGTACTTC.

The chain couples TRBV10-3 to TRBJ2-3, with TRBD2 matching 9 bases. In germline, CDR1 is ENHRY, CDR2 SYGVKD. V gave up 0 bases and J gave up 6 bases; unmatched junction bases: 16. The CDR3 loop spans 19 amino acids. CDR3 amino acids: CAISESVPFAGGPDDTQYF. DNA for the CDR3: TGTGCCATCAGTGAGTCAGTCCCCTTTGCGGGAGGGCCTGATGATACGCAGTATTTT.

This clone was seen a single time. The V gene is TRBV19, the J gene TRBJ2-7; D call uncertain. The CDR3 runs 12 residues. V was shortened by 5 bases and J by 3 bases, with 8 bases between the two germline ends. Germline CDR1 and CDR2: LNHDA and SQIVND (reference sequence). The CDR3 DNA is TGTGCCAGTAGTTCGACTTACTACGAGCAGTACTTC. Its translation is CASSSTYYEQYF.

The CDR3 DNA sequence: TGTGCCAGCAGGCTAGCGGGGGAGTACAATGAGCAGTTCTTC. Its translation is CASRLAGEYNEQFF. V usage is TRBV27 and J usage is TRBJ2-1; 10 nucleotides line up with TRBD2. Germline V CDR1 and CDR2: MNHEY, SMNVEV (reference sequence). V lost 6 bases to trimming and J lost 4 bases; unmatched junction nucleotides: 3. This CDR3 contains 14 residues.

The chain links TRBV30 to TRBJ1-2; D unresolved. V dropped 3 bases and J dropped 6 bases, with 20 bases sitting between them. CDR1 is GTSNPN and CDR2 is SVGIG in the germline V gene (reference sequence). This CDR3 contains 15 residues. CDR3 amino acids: CAWSLKRVSRHGYTF. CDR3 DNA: TGTGCCTGGAGCCTTAAGCGGGTCTCGCGGCATGGCTACACCTTC.

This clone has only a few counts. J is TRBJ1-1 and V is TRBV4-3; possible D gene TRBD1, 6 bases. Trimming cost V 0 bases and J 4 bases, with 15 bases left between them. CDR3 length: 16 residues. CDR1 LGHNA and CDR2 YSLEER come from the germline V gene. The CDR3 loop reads CASSQEWGLGGTEAFF. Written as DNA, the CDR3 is TGCGCCAGCAGCCAAGAATGGGGGCTGGGGGGCACTGAAGCTTTCTTT.

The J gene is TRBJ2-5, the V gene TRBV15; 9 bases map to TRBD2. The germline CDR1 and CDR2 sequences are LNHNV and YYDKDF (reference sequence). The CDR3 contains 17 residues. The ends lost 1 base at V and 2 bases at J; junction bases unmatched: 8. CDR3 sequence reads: CATSRGELAGIQETQYF. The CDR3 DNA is TGTGCCACCAGCAGAGGGGAACTAGCGGGCATTCAAGAGACCCAGTACTTC. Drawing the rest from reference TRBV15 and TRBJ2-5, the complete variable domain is DAMVIQNPRYQVTQFGKPVTLSCSQTLNHNVMYWYQQKSSQAPKLLFHYYDKDFNNEADTPDNFQSRRPNTSFCFLDIRSPGLGDTAMYLCATSRGELAGIQETQYFGPGTRLLVL.

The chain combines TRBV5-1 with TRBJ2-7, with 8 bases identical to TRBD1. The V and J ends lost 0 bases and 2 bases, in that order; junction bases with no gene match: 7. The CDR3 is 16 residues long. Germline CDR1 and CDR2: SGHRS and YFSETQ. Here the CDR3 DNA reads TGCGCCAGCAGCTTGGCCGGGGACAGGCCGACCTACGAGCAGTACTTC. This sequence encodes CASSLAGDRPTYEQYF. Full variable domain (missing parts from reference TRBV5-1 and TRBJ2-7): KAGVTQTPRYLIKTRGQQVTLSCSPISGHRSVSWYQQTPGQGLQFLFEYFSETQRNKGNFPGRFSGRQFSNSRSEMNVSTLELGDSALYLCASSLAGDRPTYEQYFGPGTRLTVT.

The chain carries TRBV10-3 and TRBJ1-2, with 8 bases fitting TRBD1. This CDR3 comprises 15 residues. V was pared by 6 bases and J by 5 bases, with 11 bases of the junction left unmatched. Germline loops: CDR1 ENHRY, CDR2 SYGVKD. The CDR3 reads CAISEDRAVGYGYTF. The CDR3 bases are TGTGCCATCAGCGAGGACAGGGCTGTGGGTTATGGCTACACCTTC.

The chain's CDR3 is CASRPGTRRDEQFF. The CDR3 coding sequence is TGTGCCAGCCGCCCAGGGACTAGGAGGGATGAGCAGTTCTTC. The chain links TRBV7-9 to TRBJ2-1; 8 positions agree with TRBD2. There are 14 residues in the CDR3. V shed 8 bases and J 8 bases; nucleotides not matched to a gene: 11. Germline CDR1 reads SEHNR; CDR2 reads FQNEAQ (reference sequence).

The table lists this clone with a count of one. The DNA of the CDR3 is TGTGCCAGCAGCTCCCTTGTCACCCTGGGTGAGCAGTTCTTC. Its protein is CASSSLVTLGEQFF. The chain uses TRBV7-9 and TRBJ2-1; no clear D gene. Germline CDR1 reads SEHNR; CDR2 reads FQNEAQ (reference sequence). The CDR3 runs 14 residues. Trimming pared 4 bases from V and 9 bases from J, leaving 16 bases between.